This section outlines one T cell receptor beta chain sequence together with its context. Germline-derived CDR1 and CDR2 are LNHDA and SQIVND (reference sequence). The CDR3 has 17 residues. V was trimmed by 4 bases and J by 1 base, leaving 19 bases between them. TCRdb re-analysed the RT-PCR reads in MiXCR, keeping a single row per CDR3 protein. This table holds around 700,000 distinct CDR3 sequences, 14% found once. The clonotype was recovered from a female donor in good health, serving as a healthy control. The rearrangement links TRBV19 to TRBJ1-1; D unclear. The sample comprised memory CD4+ T cells from blood. CDR3 DNA: TGTGCCAGTAGTAGGCCCCGCTATCGTGGGGAGAACACTGAAGCTTTCTTT. This codes for CASSRPRYRGENTEAFF.